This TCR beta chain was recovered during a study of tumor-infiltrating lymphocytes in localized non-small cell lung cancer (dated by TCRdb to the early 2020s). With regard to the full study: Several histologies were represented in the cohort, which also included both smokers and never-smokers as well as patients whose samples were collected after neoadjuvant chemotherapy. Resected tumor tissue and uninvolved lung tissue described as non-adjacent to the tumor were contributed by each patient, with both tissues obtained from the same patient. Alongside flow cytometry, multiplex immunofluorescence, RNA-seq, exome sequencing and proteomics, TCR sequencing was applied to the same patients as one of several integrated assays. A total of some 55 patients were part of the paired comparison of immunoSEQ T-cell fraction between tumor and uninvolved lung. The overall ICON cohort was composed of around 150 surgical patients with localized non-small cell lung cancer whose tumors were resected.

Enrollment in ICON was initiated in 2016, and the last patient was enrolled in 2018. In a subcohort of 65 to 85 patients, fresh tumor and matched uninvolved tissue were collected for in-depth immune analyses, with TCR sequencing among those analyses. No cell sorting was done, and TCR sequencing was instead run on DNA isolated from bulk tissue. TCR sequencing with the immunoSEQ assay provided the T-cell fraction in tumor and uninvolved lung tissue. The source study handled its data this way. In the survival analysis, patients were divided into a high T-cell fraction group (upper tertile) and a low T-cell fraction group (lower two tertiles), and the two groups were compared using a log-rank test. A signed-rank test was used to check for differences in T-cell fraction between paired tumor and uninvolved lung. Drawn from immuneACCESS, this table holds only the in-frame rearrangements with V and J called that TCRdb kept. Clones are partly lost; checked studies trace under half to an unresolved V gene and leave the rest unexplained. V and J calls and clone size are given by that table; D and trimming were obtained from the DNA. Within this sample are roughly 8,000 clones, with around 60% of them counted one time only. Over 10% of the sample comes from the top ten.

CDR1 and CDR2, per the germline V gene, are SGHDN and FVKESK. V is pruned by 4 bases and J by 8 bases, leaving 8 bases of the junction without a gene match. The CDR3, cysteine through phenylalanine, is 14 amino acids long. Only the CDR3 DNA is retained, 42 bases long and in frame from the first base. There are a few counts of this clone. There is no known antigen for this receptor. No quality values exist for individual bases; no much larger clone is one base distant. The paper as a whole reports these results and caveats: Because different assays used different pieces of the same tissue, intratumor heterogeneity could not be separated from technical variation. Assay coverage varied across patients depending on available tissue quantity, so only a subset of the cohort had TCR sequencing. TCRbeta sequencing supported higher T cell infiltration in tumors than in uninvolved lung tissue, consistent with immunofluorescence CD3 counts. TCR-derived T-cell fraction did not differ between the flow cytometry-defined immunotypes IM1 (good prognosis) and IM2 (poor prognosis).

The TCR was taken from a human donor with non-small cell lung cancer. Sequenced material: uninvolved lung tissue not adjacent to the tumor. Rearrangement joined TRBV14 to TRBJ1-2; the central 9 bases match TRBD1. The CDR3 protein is CASSRLDRGGGYTF. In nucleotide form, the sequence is TGTGCCAGCAGCCGACTGGACAGGGGAGGGGGCTACACCTTC. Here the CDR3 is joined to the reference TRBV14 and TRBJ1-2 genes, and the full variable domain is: EAGVTQFPSHSVIEKGQTVTLRCDPISGHDNLYWYRRVMGKEIKFLLHFVKESKQDESGMPNNRFLAERTGGTYSTLKVQPAELEDSGVYFCASSRLDRGGGYTFGSGTRLTVV.